This TCR beta chain emerged from a study of T-cell memory formation after mild COVID-19 (dated by TCRdb to about 2021). Regarding the research as a whole: Most TCR sequence clusters were specific to one of the two donors. The cohort was made up of two young adult volunteers, one female and one male, who were previously healthy. In a couple of donors, T-cell clones that expanded and contracted after mild COVID-19 were tracked by sequencing TCRalpha and TCRbeta repertoires over time.

This clonotype has just a few counts. Its binding antigen is unknown. Base quality data are lacking; no much larger clone is found one base away. Paper-wide results and their limitations: The study covered only two mild cases, and larger cohorts including severe cases with pre-infection samples were considered necessary. The second-wave clones that peaked on day 37 were not confirmed to be SARS-CoV-2 specific. Contracting CD4+ clones turned up mainly in the CM and EM memory subsets, whereas EMRA was where CD8+ clones were enriched. Balanced CD4/CD8 phenotypes were observed for clones contracting from day 15 to 85, whereas a bias towards CD4+ was observed for a second wave of clones expanding from day 15 to 37. Some responding clones were found in pre-infection memory, which suggests that pre-existing cross-reactive memory T cells took part in the SARS-CoV-2 response.

Reading the germline V gene gives CDR1 SGHTS and CDR2 YDEGEE. The cysteine opens and the phenylalanine closes a CDR3 of 13 amino acids. Only the CDR3 region is kept as DNA, spanning 39 bases read in frame from base 1. Trimming takes 5 bases from V and 1 base from J, and the germline ends sit 9 bases apart. PBMCs were isolated by Ficoll-Paque density gradient centrifugation. Reads for this sample came from an Illumina NovaSeq 6000. TCRalpha and TCRbeta cDNA libraries were built by 5'RACE with constant-segment primers, adding sample barcodes and unique molecular identifiers. RNA was extracted from every sample with Trizol reagent. Amplification of the libraries took two PCR steps, and the second step added a second sample barcode plus Illumina TruSeq adapters. Libraries were sequenced on an Illumina NovaSeq with 2 x 150 bp paired-end reads. Under the source paper's analysis protocol: Reads were demultiplexed and collapsed into UMI-guided consensus sequences with migec v1.2.7. Using mixcr v2.1.11, UMI consensuses were aligned to TRA and TRB V and J templates and then assembled into clonotypes. A clonotype was counted as expanded or contracted only if both edgeR and NoisET called the change significant, with noise models trained on biological replicates. For edgeR calls, the cutoffs were a false discovery rate-adjusted p below 0.01 and a log2 fold-change threshold of 1. As an exploratory analysis of dynamics, max-normalized trajectories of the 1000 most abundant clonotypes were examined by PCA with hierarchical clustering. The CD4 or CD8 phenotype of responding clones was assigned using the separately sequenced CD4+ and CD8+ repertoires. TCRdb reprocessing: public reads trimmed at Q25 with fastp, clones called with MiXCR, in-frame beta chains kept. Under each unique CDR3 protein, matching rows form one entry showing the most common genes and DNA. TCRdb, rather than the study authors, made the V and J calls. The sample data list around 130,000 distinct CDR3 sequences, and roughly 15% of these were observed just once. The ten largest make up approximately 14% of the sample.

What was sequenced was PBMCs or a T cell subset sorted from them (not recorded which). The clonotype comes from an adult woman who had mild COVID-19 (a few samples of this study predate the infection). The sample titles of this study are shuffled in the database, so cell type and time point are left out; the donor was told from shared clones. The sequence is built from TRBV5-8 and TRBJ1-1, and perhaps TRBD1 as D gene, on 6 matching bases. This receptor carries the CDR3 CASRGGWNTEAFF. In nucleotide form, the sequence is TGTGCCAGCAGAGGGGGGTGGAACACTGAAGCTTTCTTT.